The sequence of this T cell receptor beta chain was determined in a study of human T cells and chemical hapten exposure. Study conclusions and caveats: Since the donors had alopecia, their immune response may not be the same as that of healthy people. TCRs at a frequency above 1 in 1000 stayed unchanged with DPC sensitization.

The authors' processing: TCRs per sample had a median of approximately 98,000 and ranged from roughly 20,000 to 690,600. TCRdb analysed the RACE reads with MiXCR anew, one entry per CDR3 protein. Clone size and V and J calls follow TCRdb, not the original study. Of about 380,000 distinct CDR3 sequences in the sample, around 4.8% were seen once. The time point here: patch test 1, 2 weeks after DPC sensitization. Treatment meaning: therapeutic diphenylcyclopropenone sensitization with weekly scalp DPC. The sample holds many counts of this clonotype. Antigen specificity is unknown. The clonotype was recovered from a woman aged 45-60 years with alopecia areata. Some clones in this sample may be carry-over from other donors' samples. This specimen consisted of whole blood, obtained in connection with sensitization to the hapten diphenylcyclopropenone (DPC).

This CDR3 reads CSVRRGSSMNTEAFF. The CDR3 DNA reads TGCAGCGTTCGACGTGGCAGTTCCATGAACACTGAAGCTTTCTTT. V and J are TRBV29-1 and TRBJ1-1, with D unresolved. Trimming shortened V by 5 bases and J by 0 bases, and 16 bases separated the two germline ends. This CDR3 region has 15 residues. Germline V gene sequence: CDR1 SQVTM, CDR2 ANQGSEA.